This T cell receptor (beta chain) was identified in a study of blood T cell repertoires in COVID-19 (dated by TCRdb to between 2020 and 2021). As for the study more broadly: The collaborator samples originated in the United States, Italy and Spain and spanned the acute and convalescent phases of COVID-19. The repertoires were released in a freely available public database intended as a resource for research on the immune response to SARS-CoV-2. The sample metadata nearly always contained a de-identified subject ID, COVID-19 status, age in years and sex. Where available, HLA class I and class II types were taken from metadata supplied by the sample provider and were not determined by assay-based typing. The material from the prospective study consisted of cDNA or gDNA derived from T cells, B-cell-depleted T cells, or PBMCs. Subjects who had been exposed to COVID-19, were actively infected with it, or had recovered from it provided the deeply sampled blood TCRbeta repertoires that made up the dataset. Samples came from the ongoing ImmuneRACE study (first 160 participants) plus 1,254 subjects from 6 global collaborators.

What the study reported, not specific to this receptor: The amount of clinical and demographic metadata varied by source and participant and was provided uncurated.

With regard to this clone: Which antigen it targets is not known. Base qualities are not at hand, and no much larger clone is one base apart.

TCRbeta CDR3 regions were amplified from genomic DNA by means of the immunoSEQ Assay, a bias-controlled multiplex PCR. As for the authors' bioinformatics: The number of nucleated cells in each sample was estimated by amplification of reference gene primers within the assay. To quantify the absolute abundance of each unique TCRbeta CDR3 rearrangement, sequence reads were collapsed and filtered. For each sample, productive Simpson clonality was calculated as the square root of Simpson's diversity index over productive rearrangements. Entries here come from immuneACCESS through TCRdb and include only in-frame sequences with V and J called. Some clones fail to appear in such tables; in the studies checked, an unresolved V gene covers under half of the shortfall, and the cause of the remainder is unknown. V and J calls plus clone size are reproduced from that table; the DNA served to infer D and trimming. The sample table shows 250,000 or so clones, and approximately 90% are seen once. The ten largest clones capture approximately 6% of the sample.

One collaborating source in Seattle enrolled patients while the patients were actively infected and followed the patients over time throughout the course of disease. Whole blood was collected in K2EDTA tubes by collaborating institutions according to the institutions' own protocols. For TCRbeta analysis, collaborator samples were shipped as frozen whole blood, as isolated PBMCs, or as DNA extracted from either sample type. The CDR3 runs 14 amino acids, cysteine and phenylalanine included. The only DNA kept is the CDR3, 42 bases in frame from the first base. The CDR1 and CDR2 encoded by the germline V gene (reference sequence) are SGHNT and YYREEE. At the junction V is shortened by 4 bases and J by 3 bases, with 12 bases in between.

Material: peripheral blood. This chain is built from TRBV5-4 and TRBJ2-3; matching of 6 bases hints at TRBD1 as the D gene. This TCR derives from a woman aged 25-40 years with COVID-19, enrolled during active disease. The CDR3 protein sequence reads: CASSPGTTTDTQYF. The sequenced DNA is TGTGCCAGCAGCCCCGGGACAACTACAGATACGCAGTATTTT.